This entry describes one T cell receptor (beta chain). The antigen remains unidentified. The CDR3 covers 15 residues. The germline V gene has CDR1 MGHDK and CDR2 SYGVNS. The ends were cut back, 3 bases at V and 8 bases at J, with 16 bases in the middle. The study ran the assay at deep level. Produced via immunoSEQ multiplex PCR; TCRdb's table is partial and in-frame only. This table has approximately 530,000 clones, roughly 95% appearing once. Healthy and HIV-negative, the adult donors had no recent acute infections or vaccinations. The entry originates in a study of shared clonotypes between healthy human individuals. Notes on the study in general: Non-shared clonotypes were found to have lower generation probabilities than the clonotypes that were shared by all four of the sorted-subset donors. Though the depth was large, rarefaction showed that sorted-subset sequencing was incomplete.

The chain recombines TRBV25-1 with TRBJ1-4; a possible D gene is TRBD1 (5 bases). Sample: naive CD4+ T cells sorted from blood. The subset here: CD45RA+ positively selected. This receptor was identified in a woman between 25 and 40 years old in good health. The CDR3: CASSDVGGGWEKLFF. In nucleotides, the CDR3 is TGTGCCAGCAGTGACGTCGGGGGAGGATGGGAAAAACTGTTTTTT. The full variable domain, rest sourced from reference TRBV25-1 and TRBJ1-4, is EADIYQTPRYLVIGTGKKITLECSQTMGHDKMYWYQQDPGMELHLIHYSYGVNSTEKGDLSSESTVSRIRTEHFPLTLESARPSHTSQYLCASSDVGGGWEKLFFGSGTQLSVL.